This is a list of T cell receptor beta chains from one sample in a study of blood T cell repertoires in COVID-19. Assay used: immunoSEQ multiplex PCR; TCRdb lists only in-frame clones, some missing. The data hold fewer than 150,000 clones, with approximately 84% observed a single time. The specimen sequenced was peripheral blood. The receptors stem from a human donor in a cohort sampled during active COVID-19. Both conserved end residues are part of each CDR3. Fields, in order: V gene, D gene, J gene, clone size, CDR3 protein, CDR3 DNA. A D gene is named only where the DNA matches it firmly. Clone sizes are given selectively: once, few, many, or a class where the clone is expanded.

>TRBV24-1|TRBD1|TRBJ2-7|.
CATSDPGTGGYEQYF
TGTGCCACCAGTGATCCCGGGACAGGGGGTTACGAGCAGTACTTC
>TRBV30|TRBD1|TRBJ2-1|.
CAWRGTGLNNEQFF
TGTGCCTGGAGGGGGACAGGACTCAACAATGAGCAGTTCTTC
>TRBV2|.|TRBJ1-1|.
CASSPRGRVYTEAFF
TGTGCCAGCAGCCCCCGGGGTCGAGTTTACACTGAAGCTTTCTTT
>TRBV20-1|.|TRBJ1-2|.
CSANFNYGYTF
TGCAGTGCAAACTTCAACTATGGCTACACCTTC
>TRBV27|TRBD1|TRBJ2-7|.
CASSFRDRGRGEQYF
TGTGCCAGCAGTTTTCGAGACAGGGGGCGTGGCGAGCAGTACTTC
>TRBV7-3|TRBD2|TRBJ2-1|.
CASSRRTSGLCSEFF
TGTGCCAGCAGCCGGCGGACTAGCGGCCTCTGCTCTGAGTTCTTC
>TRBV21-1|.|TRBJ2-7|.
CASSDSRPEQYF
TGTGCCAGCAGCGATTCGAGGCCGGAGCAGTACTTC
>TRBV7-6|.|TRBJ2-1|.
CASSALLGDNNEQFF
TGTGCCAGCAGCGCGCTACTAGGAGATAACAATGAGCAGTTCTTC
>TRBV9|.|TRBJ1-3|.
CASSVGYGEKNTIYF
TGTGCCAGCAGCGTAGGGTACGGGGAAAAAAACACCATATATTTT
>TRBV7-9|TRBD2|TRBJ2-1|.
CASSRGVPDNEQFF
TGTGCCAGCAGCCGGGGGGTGCCCGACAATGAGCAGTTCTTC
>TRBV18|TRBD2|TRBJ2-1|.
CASSPGGVEQFF
TGTGCCAGCTCACCGGGAGGGGTTGAGCAGTTCTTC
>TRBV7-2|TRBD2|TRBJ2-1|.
CASSPATSGGILPNEQFF
TGTGCCAGCAGCCCCGCGACTAGCGGGGGCATCCTCCCCAATGAGCAGTTCTTC
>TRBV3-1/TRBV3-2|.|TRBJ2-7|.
CASSQEGGGVEYF
TGTGCCAGCAGCCAAGAAGGAGGAGGGGTAGAGTACTTC
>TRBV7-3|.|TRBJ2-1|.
CASSLDRNYNEQFF
TGTGCCAGCAGCCTAGACCGAAACTACAATGAGCAGTTCTTC
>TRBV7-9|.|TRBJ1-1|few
CASSLGSGDTEAFF
TGTGCCAGCAGCTTAGGGTCAGGGGACACTGAAGCTTTCTTT
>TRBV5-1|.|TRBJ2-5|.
CASSGALRQETQYF
TGCGCCAGCAGCGGAGCTCTCCGACAAGAGACCCAGTACTTC
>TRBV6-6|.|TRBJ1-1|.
CASSTGNTEAFF
TGTGCCAGCAGTACAGGGAACACTGAAGCTTTCTTT
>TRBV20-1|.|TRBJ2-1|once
CSASALRGSSGYNEQFF
TGCAGTGCTAGTGCCCTTCGTGGGAGTAGTGGGTACAATGAGCAGTTCTTC
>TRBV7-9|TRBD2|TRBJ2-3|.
CATGGGDTQYF
TGTGCCACGGGCGGGGGAGATACGCAGTATTTT
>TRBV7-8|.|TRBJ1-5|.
CASSPPSGSKGPQHF
TGTGCCAGCAGCCCGCCTTCAGGGTCTAAAGGGCCCCAGCATTTT
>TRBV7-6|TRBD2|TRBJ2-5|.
CASSLSASGGGGETQYF
TGTGCCAGCAGCTTATCGGCTAGCGGGGGCGGTGGGGAGACCCAGTACTTC
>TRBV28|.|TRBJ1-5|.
CASRGGGAGQPQHF
TGTGCCAGCAGGGGTGGAGGGGCGGGTCAGCCCCAGCATTTT
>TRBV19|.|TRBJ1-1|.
CASSPHRAGNTEAFF
TGTGCCAGTAGTCCCCACAGGGCCGGGAACACTGAAGCTTTCTTT
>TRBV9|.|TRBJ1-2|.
CASSVGAVSNYGYTF
TGTGCCAGCAGCGTAGGGGCAGTTTCTAACTATGGCTACACCTTC
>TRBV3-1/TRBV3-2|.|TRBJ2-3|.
CASSLGGANSDTQYF
TGTGCCAGCAGCCTAGGGGGGGCCAATTCAGATACGCAGTATTTT
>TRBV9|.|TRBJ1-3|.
CASSVRGSGNTIYF
TGTGCCAGCAGCGTCCGGGGGTCTGGAAACACCATATATTTT
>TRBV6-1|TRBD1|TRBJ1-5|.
CASSEARDRGVQPQHF
TGTGCCAGCAGTGAAGCGCGGGACAGGGGGGTTCAGCCCCAGCATTTT
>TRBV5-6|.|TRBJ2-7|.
CASSSRPSEQYF
TGTGCCAGCAGCTCCCGTCCCAGCGAGCAGTACTTC
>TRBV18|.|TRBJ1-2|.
CASSLRQDNGYTF
TGTGCCAGCTCCCTCAGACAGGATAATGGCTACACCTTC
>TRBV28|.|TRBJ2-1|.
CASAVGSSYNEQFF
TGTGCCAGCGCCGTCGGGAGCTCCTACAATGAGCAGTTCTTC
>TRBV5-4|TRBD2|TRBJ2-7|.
CASWRIPSGGQGQYF
TGTGCCAGCTGGAGGATCCCTAGCGGGGGGCAGGGGCAGTACTTC
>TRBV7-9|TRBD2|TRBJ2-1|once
CASSVTRAGGIYEQFF
TGTGCCAGCAGCGTTACCCGAGCGGGGGGCATCTATGAGCAGTTCTTC
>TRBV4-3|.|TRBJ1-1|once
CASSQVYGEGTEAFF
TGCGCCAGCAGCCAAGTGTACGGGGAAGGCACTGAAGCTTTCTTT
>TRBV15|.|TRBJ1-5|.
CATSRVDKSPHQPQHF
TGTGCCACCAGCAGAGTTGACAAGTCCCCCCATCAGCCCCAGCATTTT
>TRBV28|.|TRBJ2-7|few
CASSLAGREQYF
TGTGCCAGCAGTTTAGCGGGGCGCGAGCAGTACTTC
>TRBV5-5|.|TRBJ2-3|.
CASSLAPGGTDTQYF
TGTGCCAGCAGCTTGGCTCCGGGGGGCACAGATACGCAGTATTTT
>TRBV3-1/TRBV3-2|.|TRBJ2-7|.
CASSRGMGGNEQYF
TGTGCCAGCAGCCGCGGGATGGGCGGAAACGAGCAGTACTTC
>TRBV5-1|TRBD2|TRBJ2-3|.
CASMGRGRGLFTDTQYF
TGCGCCAGCATGGGTCGCGGGAGGGGCTTGTTCACAGATACGCAGTATTTT
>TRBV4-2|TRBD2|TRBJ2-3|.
CASSHGGGGGTDTQYF
TGTGCCAGCAGCCACGGCGGGGGAGGGGGCACAGATACGCAGTATTTT
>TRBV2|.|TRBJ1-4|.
CASSEVAGVEKLFF
TGTGCCAGCAGTGAAGTGGCAGGGGTTGAAAAACTGTTTTTT
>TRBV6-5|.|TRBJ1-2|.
CASKTMSFNYGYTF
TGTGCCAGCAAGACTATGAGCTTTAACTATGGCTACACCTTC